This TCR beta chain was identified in a study of T-cell memory formation after mild COVID-19. Per the germline V gene, CDR1 is MNHEY and CDR2 is SVGAGI. Trimming shortened V by 2 bases and J by 4 bases, and 11 bases separated the two germline ends. This CDR3 region has 14 residues. TCRdb independently ran MiXCR on the 5' RACE reads; one entry per CDR3 protein. This sample has roughly 350,000 distinct CDR3 sequences, with about an eighth found just once. This clonotype occurred a few times. The receptor was derived from a man between 18 and 29 years old who had mild COVID-19 (a few samples of this study predate the infection). Cell type and time point are not known. The chain is built from TRBV6-5 and TRBJ1-2; no reliable D call. The specimen was PBMCs or a T cell subset sorted from them (not recorded which). The CDR3 DNA follows: TGTGCCAGCAGTTACGGTTCCCGTAGCTATGGCTACACCTTC. It encodes CASSYGSRSYGYTF.